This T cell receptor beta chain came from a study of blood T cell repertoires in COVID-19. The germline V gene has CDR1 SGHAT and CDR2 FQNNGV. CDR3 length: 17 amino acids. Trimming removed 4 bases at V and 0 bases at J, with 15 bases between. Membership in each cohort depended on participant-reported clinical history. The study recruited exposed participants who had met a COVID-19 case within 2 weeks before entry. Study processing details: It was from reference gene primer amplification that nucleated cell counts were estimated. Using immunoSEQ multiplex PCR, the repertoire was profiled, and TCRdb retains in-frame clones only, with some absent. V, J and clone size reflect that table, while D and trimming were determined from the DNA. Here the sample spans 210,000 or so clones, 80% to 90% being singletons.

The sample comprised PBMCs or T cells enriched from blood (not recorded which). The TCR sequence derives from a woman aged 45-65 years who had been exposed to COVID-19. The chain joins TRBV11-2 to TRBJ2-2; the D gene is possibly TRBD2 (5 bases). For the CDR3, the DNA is TGTGCCAGCAGCTCAAGACTATTGCCTACGAACACCGGGGAGCTGTTTTTT. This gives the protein CASSSRLLPTNTGELFF.